Following are 17 T cell receptor beta chains from one sample sequenced in a study of metastatic and nonmetastatic thyroid tumors (dated by TCRdb to 2019 to 2021). No treatment had been received by any patient before thyroid surgery. The library was generated by PCR. Sequencing took place on an Illumina HiSeq 4000. Starting from the raw public reads, TCRdb applied fastp trimming at Q25, assembled clones with MiXCR and retained in-frame beta chains. For this sample there are 45,000 to 65,000 clones; roughly 18% appear just once. The ten biggest clones cover roughly 3% of the sample. The material sequenced was blood. These receptors originate from a female donor with papillary thyroid cancer or a benign thyroid nodule (not recorded which). Some clones in this sample may be carry-over from other donors' samples.

The rearrangement uses TRBV9 and TRBJ1-2; 7 nucleotides line up with TRBD1. The CDR3 has 15 residues. The V gene's germline CDR1 is SGDLS and CDR2 YYNGEE. J was trimmed by 5 bases and V by 0 bases; bases with no gene match: 7. CDR3 coding DNA: TGTGCCAGCAGCGTAGAAATGACAGGGAGGTATGGCTACACCTTC. Translated, it gives CASSVEMTGRYGYTF.

This clone has at least ten counts. The rearrangement uses TRBV4-2 and TRBJ1-6; D not resolved. The germline V gene encodes CDR1 LGHNA and CDR2 YNFKEQ. Trimming stripped 2 bases from V and 9 bases from J, with 17 bases between. CDR3 length: 16 residues. The CDR3, as DNA: TGTGCCAGCAGCCAAACAGTCCTACTTGCCGGTTCACCCCTCCACTTT. Translating gives CASSQTVLLAGSPLHF.

This clone occurred many times. This rearrangement joins TRBV4-2 to TRBJ2-1; D possibly corresponds to TRBD2 (5 bases). CDR3 length: 15 residues. Germline V gene sequence: CDR1 LGHNA, CDR2 YNFKEQ. Trimming cost V 4 bases and J 1 base, with 11 bases left between them. The CDR3 coding sequence is TGTGCCAGCAGCCGGTACCAGCGGTCCTACAATGAGCAGTTCTTC. Protein sequence: CASSRYQRSYNEQFF.

This clone was detected many times. The rearrangement uses TRBV20-1 and TRBJ2-7, with D possibly TRBD2 on 6 matching bases. This CDR3 is built from 12 residues. Germline V gene sequence: CDR1 DFQATT, CDR2 SNEGSKA (reference sequence). The ends were cut back, 8 bases at V and 3 bases at J, with 14 bases in the middle. Written as DNA, the CDR3 is TGCAGTCCGGTGACGGGAGACTACGAGCAGTACTTC. Translating gives CSPVTGDYEQYF.

V usage is TRBV27 and J usage is TRBJ2-7, with 8 bases lining up with TRBD2. Germline-derived CDR1 and CDR2 are MNHEY and SMNVEV (reference sequence). The V and J ends lost 6 bases and 1 base, in that order; junction bases with no gene match: 8. CDR3 length: 15 residues. The CDR3 DNA sequence: TGTGCCAGCAGCCAACTAGCGGCTGGTTCCTACGAGCAGTACTTC. Amino acids: CASSQLAAGSYEQYF.

At least ten counts were recorded for this clone. This sample includes further DNA sequences coding for the same CDR3. The chain is built from TRBV13 and TRBJ1-1; D gene unclear. V was shortened by 1 base and J by 1 base, with 7 bases between the two germline ends. Germline-derived CDR1 and CDR2 are PRHDT and FYEKMQ (reference sequence). This CDR3 spans 14 amino acids. CDR3 in DNA: TGTGCCAGCAGCTTAGAACGGAAGAACACTGAAGCTTTCTTT. It encodes CASSLERKNTEAFF.

This clone was detected only a few times. V usage is TRBV9 and J usage is TRBJ1-6; D unclear. The CDR3 loop spans 16 amino acids. CDR1 and CDR2 (germline): SGDLS, YYNGEE. The V end was cut by 0 bases, the J end by 0 bases, with 7 bases between. The CDR3 nucleotides read TGTGCCAGCAGCGTAGGGAGCAGCTCCTATAATTCACCCCTCCACTTT. It translates to CASSVGSSSYNSPLHF. The complete variable domain, with remaining parts taken from reference TRBV9 and TRBJ1-6, reads DSGVTQTPKHLITATGQRVTLRCSPRSGDLSVYWYQQSLDQGLQFLIQYYNGEERAKGNILERFSAQQFPDLHSELNLSSLELGDSALYFCASSVGSSSYNSPLHFGNGTRLTVT.

This clone was observed at least ten times. The sample has other DNA sequences that encode this CDR3 too. The genes are TRBV19 and TRBJ2-7; weak D call: TRBD2 (5 bases). The CDR3 totals 16 residues. Trimming removed 0 bases at V and 6 bases at J, with 18 bases between. Germline V gene data show CDR1 as LNHDA and CDR2 as SQIVND (reference sequence). The CDR3 is CASSIDLRGRKSEQYF. CDR3 coding DNA: TGTGCCAGTAGTATAGATCTCCGGGGAAGGAAGAGCGAGCAGTACTTC.

The table lists this clone with a few counts. One end of the junction is discordant with germline, which a read error may explain. V usage is TRBV6-1 and J usage is TRBJ1-3; D remains ambiguous. Germline V gene lookup returns CDR1 MNHNS and CDR2 SASEGT. The CDR3 spans 14 residues. The CDR3 loop reads CASIHHGSVNTIYF. The CDR3 DNA reads TGTGCCAGCATCCACCATGGATCTGTAAACACCATATATTTT.

This clone was seen many times. The chain joins TRBV20-1 to TRBJ2-5, with 9 bases lining up with TRBD2. V gave up 0 bases and J gave up 5 bases; unmatched junction bases: 10. This CDR3 contains 16 residues. Germline CDR1 is DFQATT and CDR2 is SNEGSKA (reference sequence). DNA of the CDR3: TGCAGTGCTAGAGATTTCGGCGGGAGGGCGGTGGAGACCCAGTACTTC. The encoded protein is CSARDFGGRAVETQYF.

Note on this clone: With a much larger clone just one base away, this may be a read error. This chain links TRBV2 with TRBJ1-4; D call uncertain. The germline V gene has CDR1 SNHLY and CDR2 FYNNEI. The V end was cut by 7 bases, the J end by 8 bases, with 14 bases between. This CDR3 is 13 amino acids long. The CDR3 DNA is TGTGCCAGCATTGAGGACCAGAGGGAAAAACTGTTTTTT. This encodes CASIEDQREKLFF.

This clone was seen repeatedly, ten times or more. The V and J genes are TRBV7-9 and TRBJ1-4; 7 nucleotides match TRBD1. CDR3 length: 15 amino acids. The junction had 7 bases not matched to a gene; V was cut back by 3 bases and J by 6 bases. CDR1 and CDR2 (germline): SEHNR, FQNEAQ (reference sequence). The CDR3 DNA reads as TGTGCCAGCAGCTTGCGACAGGGAGGGGATGAAAAACTGTTTTTT. This gives the protein CASSLRQGGDEKLFF.

This clone showed up just a few times. This may come from a read error, since a much larger clone is one base off. This same CDR3 is encoded by further DNA sequences in the sample. This chain uses TRBV10-2 with TRBJ2-1, with unresolved D. The CDR3 covers 14 residues. The germline V gene encodes CDR1 WSHSY and CDR2 SAAADI. CDR3 sequence (DNA): TGCGCCAGCAGCGAGTCGACGCGGAGCGATGAGCAGTTCTTC. Protein: CASSESTRSDEQFF.

This clone was counted ten times or more. The V call is TRBV3-1, the J call TRBJ1-1; D is unclear. V was cut by 2 bases and J by 1 base, with 11 bases left in between. The CDR3 contains 15 residues. The germline V gene has CDR1 LGHDT and CDR2 YNNKEL (reference sequence). This CDR3 reads CASSQSRVGNTEAFF. The CDR3 nucleotides are TGTGCCAGCAGCCAATCGCGAGTGGGGAACACTGAAGCTTTCTTT. Full variable domain (rest looked up from reference TRBV3-1 and TRBJ1-1): DTAVSQTPKYLVTQMGNDKSIKCEQNLGHDTMYWYKQDSKKFLKIMFSYNNKELIINETVPNRFSPKSPDKAHLNLHINSLELGDSAVYFCASSQSRVGNTEAFFGQGTRLTVV.

This clone was found many times. The chain employs TRBV6-1 and TRBJ1-5; the match to TRBD1 covers 8 bases. This CDR3 contains 15 residues. V gave up 5 bases and J gave up 6 bases; unmatched junction bases: 9. Germline CDR1 is MNHNS and CDR2 is SASEGT. The CDR3 reads CASSRHGTGGQPQHF. Here the CDR3 DNA reads TGTGCCAGCAGTAGGCACGGGACAGGCGGTCAGCCCCAGCATTTT.

This clone was picked up many times. DNA of the CDR3: TGTGCCAGCAGCTCGGGACTAGCGGGAGCCTACGAGCAGTACTTC. It codes for CASSSGLAGAYEQYF. This sequence joins TRBV5-4 and TRBJ2-7; 14 bases match TRBD2. Germline CDR1 reads SGHNT; CDR2 reads YYREEE (reference sequence). CDR3 size: 15 residues. V was pared by 3 bases and J by 2 bases, with 1 base of the junction left unmatched.

This clone was picked up many times. This sequence joins TRBV20-1 and TRBJ2-7; 10 positions match TRBD2. The germline V gene encodes CDR1 DFQATT and CDR2 SNEGSKA (reference sequence). V was pared by 1 base and J by 0 bases, with 3 bases of the junction left unmatched. This CDR3 has 15 amino acids. The CDR3 loop reads CSARVAGGNSYEQYF. CDR3 DNA sequence: TGCAGTGCTAGAGTAGCGGGGGGCAACTCCTACGAGCAGTACTTC.